This TCR beta chain originates from a study of T cell changes during pregnancy in multiple sclerosis. This CDR3 has 18 amino acids. In germline, CDR1 is SGHAT, CDR2 FQNNGV. The V segment lost 1 base and the J segment 8 bases; nucleotides outside the gene matches: 13. Sequenced by immunoSEQ multiplex PCR; TCRdb stores in-frame clones only, minus some. The sample lists around 63,000 clones, 91% occurring once. The chain employs TRBV11-2 and TRBJ1-6, with TRBD1 matching 8 bases. This TCR was recovered from a female donor in good health, enrolled as a control in a pregnancy study. The sample here was peripheral blood, taken in the third trimester of pregnancy. The CDR3 loop is CASSLGRGQRYMHSPLHF. The CDR3, as DNA: TGTGCCAGCAGCTTAGGCAGGGGGCAAAGATATATGCATTCACCCCTCCACTTT.